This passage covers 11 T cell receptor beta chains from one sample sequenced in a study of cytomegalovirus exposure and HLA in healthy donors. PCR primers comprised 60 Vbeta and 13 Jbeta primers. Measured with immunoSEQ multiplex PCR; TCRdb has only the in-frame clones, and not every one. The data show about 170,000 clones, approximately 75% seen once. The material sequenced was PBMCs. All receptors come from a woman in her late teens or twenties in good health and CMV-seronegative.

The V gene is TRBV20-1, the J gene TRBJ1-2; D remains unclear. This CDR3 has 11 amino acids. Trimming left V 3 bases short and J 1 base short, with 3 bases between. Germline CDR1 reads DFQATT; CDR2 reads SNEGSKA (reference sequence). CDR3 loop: CSASSNYGYTF. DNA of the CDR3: TGCAGTGCTAGTAGTAACTATGGCTACACCTTC.

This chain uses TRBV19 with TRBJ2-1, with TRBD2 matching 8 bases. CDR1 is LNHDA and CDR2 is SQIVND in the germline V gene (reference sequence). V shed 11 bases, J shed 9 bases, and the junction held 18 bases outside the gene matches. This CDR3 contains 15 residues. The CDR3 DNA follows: TGTGCCGCCTCCGGGGGGGACCGATTCTACGGTGAGCAGTTCTTC. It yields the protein CAASGGDRFYGEQFF.

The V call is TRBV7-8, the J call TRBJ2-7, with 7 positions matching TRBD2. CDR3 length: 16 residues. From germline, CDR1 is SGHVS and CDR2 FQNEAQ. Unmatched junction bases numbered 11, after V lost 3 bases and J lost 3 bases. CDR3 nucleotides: TGTGCCAGCAGCTTGGTCGGCGGGGGTAGCTTCTACGAGCAGTACTTC. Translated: CASSLVGGGSFYEQYF.

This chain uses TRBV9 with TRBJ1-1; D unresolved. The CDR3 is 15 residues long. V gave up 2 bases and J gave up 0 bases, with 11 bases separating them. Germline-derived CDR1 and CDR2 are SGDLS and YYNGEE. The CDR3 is CASSVGPSMNTEAFF. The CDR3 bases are TGTGCCAGCAGCGTTGGGCCGTCCATGAACACTGAAGCTTTCTTT.

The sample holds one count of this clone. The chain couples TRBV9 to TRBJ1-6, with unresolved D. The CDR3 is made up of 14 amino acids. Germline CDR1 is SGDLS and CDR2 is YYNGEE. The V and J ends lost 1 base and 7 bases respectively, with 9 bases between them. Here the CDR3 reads CASSVRGENSPLHF. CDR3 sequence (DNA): TGTGCCAGCAGCGTACGGGGAGAGAATTCACCCCTCCACTTT.

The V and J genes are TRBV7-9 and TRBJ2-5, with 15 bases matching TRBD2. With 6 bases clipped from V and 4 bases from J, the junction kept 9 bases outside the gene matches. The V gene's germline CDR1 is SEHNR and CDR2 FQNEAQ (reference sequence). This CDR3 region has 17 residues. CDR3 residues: CASSPGLAGGPRETQYF. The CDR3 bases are TGTGCCAGCAGTCCAGGACTAGCGGGGGGGCCCCGAGAGACCCAGTACTTC.

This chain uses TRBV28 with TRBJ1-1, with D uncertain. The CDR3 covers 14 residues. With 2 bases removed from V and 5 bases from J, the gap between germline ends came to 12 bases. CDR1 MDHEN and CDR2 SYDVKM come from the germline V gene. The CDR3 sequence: CASSLRTGGTEAFF. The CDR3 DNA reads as TGTGCCAGCAGTTTACGGACGGGAGGGACTGAAGCTTTCTTT.

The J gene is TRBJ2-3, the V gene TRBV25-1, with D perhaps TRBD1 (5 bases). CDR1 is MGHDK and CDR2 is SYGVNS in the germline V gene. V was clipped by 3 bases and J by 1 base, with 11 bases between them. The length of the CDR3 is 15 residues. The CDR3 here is CASSEQGSGTDTQYF. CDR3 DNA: TGTGCCAGCAGTGAGCAGGGAAGCGGCACAGATACGCAGTATTTT. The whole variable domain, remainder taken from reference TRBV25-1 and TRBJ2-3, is EADIYQTPRYLVIGTGKKITLECSQTMGHDKMYWYQQDPGMELHLIHYSYGVNSTEKGDLSSESTVSRIRTEHFPLTLESARPSHTSQYLCASSEQGSGTDTQYFGPGTRLTVL.

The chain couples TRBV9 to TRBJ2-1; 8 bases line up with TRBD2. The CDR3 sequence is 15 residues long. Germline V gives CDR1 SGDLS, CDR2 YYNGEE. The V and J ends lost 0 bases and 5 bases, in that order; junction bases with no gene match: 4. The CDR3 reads CASSVAARGDNEQFF. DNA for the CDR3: TGTGCCAGCAGCGTAGCGGCGCGGGGGGACAATGAGCAGTTCTTC.

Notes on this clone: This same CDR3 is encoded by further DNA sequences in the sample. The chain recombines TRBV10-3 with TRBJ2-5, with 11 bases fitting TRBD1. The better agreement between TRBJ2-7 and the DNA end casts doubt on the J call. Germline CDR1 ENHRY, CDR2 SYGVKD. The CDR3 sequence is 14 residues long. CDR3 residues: CAISEGTGGYEQYF. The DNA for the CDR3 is TGTGCCATCAGTGAGGGGACAGGGGGCTACGAGCAGTACTTC.

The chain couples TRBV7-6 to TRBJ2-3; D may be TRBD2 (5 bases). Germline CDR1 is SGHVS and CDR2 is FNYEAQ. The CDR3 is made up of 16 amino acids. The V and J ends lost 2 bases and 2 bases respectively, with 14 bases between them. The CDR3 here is CASSLWGEMITDTQYF. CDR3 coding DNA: TGTGCCAGCAGCTTATGGGGAGAAATGATCACAGATACGCAGTATTTT.